These 21 T cell receptor beta chains originate from one sample sequenced in a study of blood T cell repertoires in COVID-19. Using immunoSEQ multiplex PCR, the repertoire was profiled, and TCRdb retains in-frame clones only, with some absent. This sample has fewer than 200,000 clones, with roughly 77% found just once. Sequencing input: peripheral blood. The receptors here all came from a man aged 70-80 years with active or convalescent COVID-19.

The J gene is TRBJ1-1, the V gene TRBV6-2 or TRBV6-3; 10 nucleotides align to TRBD1. CDR3 length: 15 residues. The germline gives CDR1 MNHEY, CDR2 SVGEGT. V gave up 2 bases and J gave up 4 bases; unmatched junction bases: 4. DNA for the CDR3: TGTGCCAGCAGTTACCCCGACAGGGGGCTCACTGAAGCTTTCTTT. Translation gives CASSYPDRGLTEAFF.

The chain carries TRBV18 and TRBJ1-4, with D uncertain. The CDR3 totals 14 residues. The germline V and J ends were trimmed by 1 base and 7 bases, with 10 bases remaining between them. Germline loops: CDR1 KGHSH, CDR2 LQKENI. CDR3: CASSPRGKVEKLFF. In nucleotides, the CDR3 is TGTGCCAGCTCACCACGAGGGAAAGTTGAAAAACTGTTTTTT. The full variable domain, with the rest looked up from reference TRBV18 and TRBJ1-4, is NAGVMQNPRHLVRRRGQEARLRCSPMKGHSHVYWYRQLPEEGLKFMVYLQKENIIDESGMPKERFSAEFPKEGPSILRIQQVVRGDSAAYFCASSPRGKVEKLFFGSGTQLSVL.

Written as DNA, the CDR3 is TGTGCCAGTTGGCGCGGAGGCTATGGCTACACCTTC. Its protein product is CASWRGGYGYTF. This chain uses TRBV3-1 (or the pseudogene TRBV3-2) with TRBJ1-2; D gene unclear. Germline CDR1 LGHDT, CDR2 YNNKEL (reference sequence). CDR3 length: 12 residues. The V end lost 9 bases, the J end lost 4 bases, and 12 bases lay between the germline ends.

This rearrangement joins TRBV24-1 to TRBJ1-2; unclear D gene. The CDR3 totals 11 residues. Germline CDR1 is KGHDR and CDR2 is SFDVKD. V was pared by 12 bases and J by 5 bases, with 12 bases between. This CDR3 is CASREWYGYTF. In DNA form, the CDR3 reads TGTGCCTCTCGGGAATGGTATGGCTACACCTTC.

This chain uses TRBV7-2 with TRBJ2-1, with D hard to call. CDR3 size: 11 residues. Deletions cut 5 bases from V and 7 bases from J, with 6 bases between. Germline CDR1 is SGHTA and CDR2 is FQGNSA. CDR3 nucleotide sequence: TGTGCCAGCAGCCCTAGGAATGAGCAGTTCTTC. Amino acid sequence: CASSPRNEQFF.

This clone showed up just a few times. The V and J genes are TRBV27 and TRBJ2-2, with D unclear. The ends were cut back, 6 bases at V and 3 bases at J, with 5 bases in the middle. Germline V gene sequence: CDR1 MNHEY, CDR2 SMNVEV (reference sequence). The CDR3 has 12 residues. The CDR3 region has the DNA TGTGCCAGCAGATCTTACACCGGGGAGCTGTTTTTT. This encodes CASRSYTGELFF.

The chain has TRBV6-1 and TRBJ2-5; a weak D match, TRBD1 (6 bases). The germline V and J ends were trimmed by 2 bases and 5 bases, with 12 bases remaining between them. Looked up from germline, CDR1 is MNHNS and CDR2 is SASEGT. The CDR3 totals 14 residues. Written as DNA, the CDR3 is TGTGCCAGCAGTGAACAGGGGCGGTTGGAGACCCAGTACTTC. Its protein product is CASSEQGRLETQYF.

The CDR3 DNA sequence: TGTGCCAGCAGCCAGTACAGGGCAAGCAATGAGCAGTTCTTC. Protein product: CASSQYRASNEQFF. The V and J genes are TRBV14 and TRBJ2-1; tentatively, D is TRBD1 (6 bases). V lost 3 bases and J 6 bases, leaving 12 bases between the germline ends. Germline V gene data show CDR1 as SGHDN and CDR2 as FVKESK. The CDR3 contains 14 residues.

V usage is TRBV30 and J usage is TRBJ2-1; TRBD2 matches at 7 bases. The trim removed 5 bases at V and 8 bases at J, leaving 6 bases unmatched. The germline CDR1 and CDR2 sequences are GTSNPN and SVGIG (reference sequence). The CDR3 runs to 12 residues. As DNA, the CDR3 is TGTGCCTGGGGTCTGACTAGCCATGAGCAGTTCTTC. Encoded protein: CAWGLTSHEQFF.

This clone occurred a few times. This rearrangement joins TRBV11-1 to TRBJ2-3; D not certain. CDR1 is SGHAT and CDR2 is FQDESV in the germline V gene (reference sequence). The CDR3 covers 14 residues. Deletions cut 0 bases from V and 6 bases from J, with 10 bases between. The CDR3 DNA reads as TGTGCCAGCAGCTTAGCTAGCAATGAGGATACGCAGTATTTT. This gives the protein CASSLASNEDTQYF.

The genes are TRBV5-6 and TRBJ1-2; TRBD1 is a possible D gene (5 bases). The germline V and J ends were trimmed by 4 bases and 4 bases, with 11 bases remaining between them. The germline CDR1 and CDR2 sequences are SGHDT and YYEEEE. This CDR3 has 13 amino acids. CDR3 sequence (DNA): TGTGCCAGCAGCCAAGGACATGGCTATGGCTACACCTTC. It encodes CASSQGHGYGYTF.

The chain has TRBV12-5 and TRBJ1-4, with 12 bases aligning to TRBD1. Looked up from germline, CDR1 is LGHNT and CDR2 is FRNRAP. The CDR3 runs 15 residues. J gave up 8 bases and V 2 bases, and 3 bases lay outside the gene matches. DNA for the CDR3: TGTGCTAGTGGTTTGACAGGGACAGGGGGCGAAAAACTGTTTTTT. Protein: CASGLTGTGGEKLFF.

V and J are TRBV5-1 and TRBJ2-7, with TRBD1 identical over 11 bases. This CDR3 region has 17 residues. Germline V CDR1 and CDR2: SGHRS, YFSETQ. J was trimmed by 3 bases and V by 4 bases; bases with no gene match: 12. This CDR3 is CASSPWERTGGNYEQYF. The CDR3 nucleotides read TGCGCCAGCAGCCCCTGGGAGCGGACAGGGGGCAACTACGAGCAGTACTTC.

The gene calls are TRBV30 and TRBJ2-1; D remains ambiguous. Trimming removed 4 bases at V and 0 bases at J, with 13 bases between. CDR3 length: 15 amino acids. From germline, CDR1 is GTSNPN and CDR2 SVGIG (reference sequence). The CDR3 DNA reads TGTGCCTGGACAAGCAGGAAAAGCTCCTACAATGAGCAGTTCTTC. Amino acids: CAWTSRKSSYNEQFF.

Concerning this clone itself: The junction departs from the called germline gene at one end, perhaps through a read error. The chain combines TRBV6-2 or TRBV6-3 with TRBJ1-1; D remains unclear. The germline V gene encodes CDR1 MNHEY and CDR2 SVGEGT. The CDR3 is made up of 13 amino acids. DNA of the CDR3: TGTGCCAGCAGTCGAAATACACAGCTCAATAAGCTCTTT. Amino acids: CASSRNTQLNKLF.

V usage is TRBV11-2 and J usage is TRBJ2-7; 7 nucleotides agree with TRBD1. V shed 4 bases and J 4 bases; nucleotides not matched to a gene: 10. The CDR3 is 15 amino acids. Germline CDR1 SGHAT, CDR2 FQNNGV. The CDR3 reads CASSSDGDRAYEQYF. The CDR3 coding sequence is TGTGCCAGCAGCTCGGACGGCGACAGGGCGTACGAGCAGTACTTC.

This clone showed up many times. The chain combines TRBV4-2 with TRBJ1-3; D is unclear. This CDR3 region has 16 residues. Trimming removed 10 bases from V and 0 bases from J, with 19 bases in between. Germline V gene data show CDR1 as LGHNA and CDR2 as YNFKEQ. This chain's CDR3 is CATIAGGLSSGNTIYF. Here the CDR3 DNA reads TGTGCCACCATTGCCGGAGGGCTTAGCTCTGGAAACACCATATATTTT.

The CDR3: CASSPTGNFGYTF. CDR3 in DNA: TGTGCCAGCTCACCCACAGGGAATTTTGGCTACACCTTC. V gene TRBV18 combines with J gene TRBJ1-2, with D tentatively TRBD1 (6 bases). This CDR3 region has 13 residues. CDR1 and CDR2 (germline): KGHSH, LQKENI. V lost 3 bases and J 7 bases, leaving 12 bases between the germline ends.

This clone is a singleton in its sample. The chain is built from TRBV4-2 and TRBJ2-7; 8 bases align to TRBD1. The CDR3 runs 16 residues. CDR1 and CDR2 (germline): LGHNA, YNFKEQ. V shed 3 bases, J shed 1 base, and the junction held 8 bases outside the gene matches. This CDR3 is CASSQAQGAGSYEQYF. The CDR3 DNA reads as TGTGCCAGCAGCCAGGCCCAGGGGGCCGGGTCCTACGAGCAGTACTTC.

The V call is TRBV9, the J call TRBJ1-5; 9 nucleotides line up with TRBD1. J was trimmed by 9 bases and V by 6 bases; bases with no gene match: 22. Per germline, CDR1 SGDLS and CDR2 YYNGEE. The CDR3 has 18 residues. The CDR3 bases are TGTGCCAGCACCCCCCGGACAGGGGTCCTTCTCTGGCGATGGCCCCAGCATTTT. This sequence encodes CASTPRTGVLLWRWPQHF.

This sequence joins TRBV3-1 (or the pseudogene TRBV3-2) and TRBJ1-4; D perhaps matches TRBD1 (5 bases). The length of the CDR3 is 14 residues. The V gene lost 6 bases and the J gene lost 5 bases, with 13 bases spanning the gap. The germline gives CDR1 LGHDT, CDR2 YNNKEL (reference sequence). The CDR3 DNA reads as TGTGCCAGCAGTGGGGGGTGGGCGAATGAAAAACTGTTTTTT. Its translation is CASSGGWANEKLFF.